The sequence of this T cell receptor (beta chain) was determined in a study of blood T cell repertoires in COVID-19. Across the study: COVID-19 samples from acute and convalescent phases originated in the United States, Italy and Spain. From T cells, B-cell-depleted T cells, or PBMCs came the material, which was cDNA or gDNA.

Worth noting for this clone: The germline gene is not matched at one end of the junction; a read error may be the cause.

The length of the CDR3 is 13 residues. Germline CDR1 SGHTA, CDR2 FQGNSA. In the original workflow: Amplification of reference gene primers provided the estimated nucleated cell counts. Sequencing used immunoSEQ multiplex PCR; TCRdb keeps in-frame clones, though not all of them. V and J calls plus clone size are reproduced from that table; the DNA served to infer D and trimming. The sample has fewer than 300,000 clones, 82% seen once; the top ten hold roughly 3.1%. Sequenced sample: peripheral blood. This chain connects TRBV7-2 to TRBJ2-1; D may be TRBD2 (5 bases). The sequence was obtained from a woman aged 18-30 years with acute or convalescent COVID-19. In DNA, the CDR3 is TGTGCCAGCAGCTTAAATGCAGCGGAGGAGCTGTTCTTC. Protein sequence: CASSLNAAEELFF.